This is a list of T cell receptor beta chains from one sample in a study of early T cells in non-severe SARS-CoV-2 infection. TCRdb re-analysed the 5' RACE reads in MiXCR, keeping a single row per CDR3 protein. Of about 44,000 distinct CDR3 sequences listed, 23% are singletons. The source material was whole blood, sampled at baseline. The receptors here all came from an adult who was a healthcare worker with PCR-confirmed SARS-CoV-2 infection or an uninfected control (not recorded which). CDR3s include the opening cysteine and the closing phenylalanine or tryptophan. The order of the fields is J gene, CDR3 length, V gene, D gene, clone size, CDR3 protein, CDR3 DNA. The D gene is left open where the match is weak. The size field is filled for only some rows; it gives once, few, many or a size class.

J: TRBJ1-1; length: 14; V: TRBV6-5; D: .; size: .; CDR3: CASTQQGRDTEAFF; DNA: TGTGCCAGCACTCAACAGGGTAGGGACACTGAAGCTTTCTTT
J: TRBJ2-2; length: 15; V: TRBV2; D: .; size: .; CDR3: CASSVVSGYTGELFF; DNA: TGTGCCAGCAGTGTGGTTAGCGGATACACCGGGGAGCTGTTTTTT
J: TRBJ2-3; length: 16; V: TRBV12-5; D: .; size: .; CDR3: CASGQSGSSSTDTQYF; DNA: TGTGCTAGTGGCCAATCCGGTTCTTCTAGCACAGATACGCAGTATTTT
J: TRBJ2-3; length: 16; V: TRBV7-2; D: TRBD1; size: .; CDR3: CASSFGQGARADTQYF; DNA: TGTGCCAGCAGCTTTGGACAGGGGGCGAGGGCAGATACGCAGTATTTT
J: TRBJ1-1; length: 11; V: TRBV29-1; D: .; size: .; CDR3: CSVVPATEAFF; DNA: TGCAGCGTTGTACCCGCAACTGAAGCTTTCTTT
J: TRBJ2-7; length: 13; V: TRBV7-3; D: .; size: few; CDR3: CASSLTGFDEQYF; DNA: TGTGCCAGCAGCTTAACAGGGTTTGACGAGCAGTACTTC
J: TRBJ2-2; length: 16; V: TRBV19; D: .; size: .; CDR3: CASSFLGSTNTGELFF; DNA: TGTGCCAGTAGTTTTCTGGGCTCCACGAACACCGGGGAGCTGTTTTTT
J: TRBJ1-2; length: 16; V: TRBV6-6; D: TRBD1; size: .; CDR3: CASSSSLGQAAFGYTF; DNA: TGTGCCAGCAGCTCCTCACTCGGACAGGCTGCTTTTGGCTACACCTTC
J: TRBJ2-5; length: 16; V: TRBV9; D: TRBD1; size: .; CDR3: CASSVSPGQGRETQYF; DNA: TGTGCCAGCAGCGTATCACCGGGACAGGGGCGAGAGACCCAGTACTTC
J: TRBJ2-7; length: 16; V: TRBV12-3/TRBV12-4; D: .; size: few; CDR3: CASSRVEASVFAEQYF; DNA: TGTGCCAGCAGTCGCGTTGAGGCTAGCGTTTTCGCCGAGCAGTACTTC
J: TRBJ1-2; length: 16; V: TRBV15; D: .; size: .; CDR3: CATSRDHSATNYGYTF; DNA: TGTGCCACCAGCAGAGATCATTCAGCAACTAACTATGGCTACACCTTC
J: TRBJ2-1; length: 17; V: TRBV5-8; D: TRBD2; size: .; CDR3: CASSLWASGRSYNEQFF; DNA: TGTGCCAGCAGCTTGTGGGCTAGCGGCCGATCCTACAATGAGCAGTTCTTC
J: TRBJ2-7; length: 13; V: TRBV7-2; D: .; size: few; CDR3: CASSYGQNYEQYF; DNA: TGTGCCAGCAGCTACGGACAGAACTACGAGCAGTACTTC
J: TRBJ2-7; length: 15; V: TRBV18; D: .; size: .; CDR3: CASSPRRDATYEQYF; DNA: TGTGCCAGCTCCCCGAGGCGGGACGCCACCTACGAGCAGTACTTC
J: TRBJ2-3; length: 15; V: TRBV18; D: .; size: .; CDR3: CASSLDQTSTDTQYF; DNA: TGTGCCAGCTCACTCGACCAGACTAGCACAGATACGCAGTATTTT
J: TRBJ2-7; length: 13; V: TRBV6-6; D: .; size: few; CDR3: CASSPTWTLEQYF; DNA: TGTGCCAGCAGCCCCACCTGGACTCTCGAGCAGTACTTC
J: TRBJ2-3; length: 12; V: TRBV20-1; D: .; size: once; CDR3: CSARPSTDTQYF; DNA: TGCAGTGCTAGGCCTAGCACAGATACGCAGTATTTT
J: TRBJ2-1; length: 14; V: TRBV24-1; D: TRBD1; size: few; CDR3: CATSDFTGGNEQFF; DNA: TGTGCCACCAGTGATTTCACAGGGGGCAATGAGCAGTTCTTC
J: TRBJ2-6; length: 18; V: TRBV7-6; D: TRBD2; size: many; CDR3: CASSSGLAGSSGANVLTF; DNA: TGTGCCAGCAGCTCAGGACTAGCGGGGAGCTCTGGGGCCAACGTCCTGACTTTC
J: TRBJ2-2; length: 13; V: TRBV6-4; D: .; size: few; CDR3: CASATDGTGELFF; DNA: TGTGCCAGTGCCACAGACGGCACCGGGGAGCTGTTTTTT
J: TRBJ1-1; length: 15; V: TRBV30; D: .; size: .; CDR3: CAWSPSQTRGTEAFF; DNA: TGTGCCTGGAGTCCAAGCCAGACCCGGGGGACTGAAGCTTTCTTT
J: TRBJ2-7; length: 15; V: TRBV10-3; D: TRBD2; size: few; CDR3: CAISEGPGGSYEQYF; DNA: TGTGCCATCAGTGAGGGCCCGGGGGGGTCCTACGAGCAGTACTTC
J: TRBJ1-1; length: 15; V: TRBV18; D: .; size: few; CDR3: CASSPIRPVNTEAFF; DNA: TGTGCCAGCTCACCAATACGTCCGGTCAACACTGAAGCTTTCTTT
J: TRBJ2-5; length: 14; V: TRBV5-1; D: .; size: .; CDR3: CASSPGGQKETQYF; DNA: TGCGCCAGCAGCCCGGGGGGACAAAAAGAGACCCAGTACTTC
J: TRBJ1-1; length: 11; V: TRBV5-1; D: .; size: .; CDR3: CTSSLAAEAFF; DNA: TGCACCAGCAGCTTAGCGGCTGAAGCTTTCTTT
J: TRBJ2-5; length: 19; V: TRBV19; D: TRBD2; size: few; CDR3: CASRPGLAGGSRFSETQYF; DNA: TGTGCCAGTAGACCCGGACTAGCGGGGGGCTCCAGGTTTTCGGAGACCCAGTACTTC
J: TRBJ1-1; length: 15; V: TRBV4-3; D: .; size: .; CDR3: CASSLGGRMNTEAFF; DNA: TGCGCCAGCTCCTTGGGGGGCAGGATGAACACTGAAGCTTTCTTT
J: TRBJ1-2; length: 13; V: TRBV3-1; D: TRBD1; size: few; CDR3: CASSQRTGYGYTF; DNA: TGTGCCAGCAGCCAACGGACAGGGTATGGCTACACCTTC
J: TRBJ1-4; length: 14; V: TRBV12-3/TRBV12-4; D: .; size: .; CDR3: CASSLGTVNEKLFF; DNA: TGTGCCAGCAGTTTAGGGACAGTTAATGAAAAACTGTTTTTT
J: TRBJ1-5; length: 12; V: TRBV2; D: .; size: .; CDR3: CASTPGNQPQHF; DNA: TGTGCCAGCACTCCAGGCAATCAGCCCCAGCATTTT
J: TRBJ2-3; length: 14; V: TRBV20-1; D: .; size: .; CDR3: CSARARPFGDTQYF; DNA: TGCAGTGCTAGAGCGCGGCCCTTCGGTGATACGCAGTATTTT
J: TRBJ1-1; length: 14; V: TRBV5-5; D: TRBD1; size: few; CDR3: CASSRQGMRTEAFF; DNA: TGTGCCAGCAGCCGACAGGGAATGCGAACTGAAGCTTTCTTT